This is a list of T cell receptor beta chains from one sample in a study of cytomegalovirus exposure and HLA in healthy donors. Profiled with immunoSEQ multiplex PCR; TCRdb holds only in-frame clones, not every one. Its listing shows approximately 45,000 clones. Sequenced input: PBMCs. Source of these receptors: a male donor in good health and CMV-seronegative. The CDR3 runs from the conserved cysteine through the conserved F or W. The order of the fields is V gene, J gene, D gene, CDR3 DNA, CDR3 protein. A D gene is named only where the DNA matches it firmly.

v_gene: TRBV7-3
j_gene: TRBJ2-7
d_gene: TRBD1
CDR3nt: TGTGCCAGCAGCCCACAACCGGGACAGGTTTACGAGCAGTACTTC
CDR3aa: CASSPQPGQVYEQYF

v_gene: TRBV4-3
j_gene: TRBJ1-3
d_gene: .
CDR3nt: TGCGCCAGCAGCCAAGTCACAGGCTCTGGAAACACCATATATTTT
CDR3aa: CASSQVTGSGNTIYF

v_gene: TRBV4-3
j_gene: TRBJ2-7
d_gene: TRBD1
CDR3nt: TGCGCCAGCAGCCAAGTTATAGGACAGGGAGGAAACGAGCAGTACTTC
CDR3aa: CASSQVIGQGGNEQYF

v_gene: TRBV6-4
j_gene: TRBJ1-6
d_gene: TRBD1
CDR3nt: TGTGCCAGCAGTGAAGGGACAGGGGGGTCACCCCTCCACTTT
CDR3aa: CASSEGTGGSPLHF

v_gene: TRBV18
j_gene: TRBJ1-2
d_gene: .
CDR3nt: TGTGCCAGCTCACCGGGGAGTCTCTATGGCTACACCTTC
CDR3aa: CASSPGSLYGYTF

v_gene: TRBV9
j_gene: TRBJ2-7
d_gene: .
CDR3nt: TGTGCCAGCAGCGTAGCGGATTGGGGGCTCGAGCAGTACTTC
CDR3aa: CASSVADWGLEQYF

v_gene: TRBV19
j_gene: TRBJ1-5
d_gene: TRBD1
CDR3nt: TGTGCCAGTAGTACCGGGACAGGGGCTAATCAGCCCCAGCATTTT
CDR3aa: CASSTGTGANQPQHF

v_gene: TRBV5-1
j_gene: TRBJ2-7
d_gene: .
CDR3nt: TGCGCCAGCAGCTGGGGAACAGGTCGCGAGCAGTACTTC
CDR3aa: CASSWGTGREQYF

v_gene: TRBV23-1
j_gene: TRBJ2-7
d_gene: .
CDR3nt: TGCGCCAGCAGGGCCCCGGACAGAATCTCCTACGAGCAGTACTTC
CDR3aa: CASRAPDRISYEQYF

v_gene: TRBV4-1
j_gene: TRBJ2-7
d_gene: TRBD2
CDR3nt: TGCGCCAGCAGCCACGGGGGACTAGCGGGGGGGCCCTACGAGCAGTACTTC
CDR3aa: CASSHGGLAGGPYEQYF

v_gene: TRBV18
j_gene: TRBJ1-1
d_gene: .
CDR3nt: TGTGCCAGCTCATCCTTCTCCCCCAACACTGAAGCTTTCTTT
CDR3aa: CASSSFSPNTEAFF

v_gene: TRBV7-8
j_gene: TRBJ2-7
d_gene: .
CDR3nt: TGTGCCAGCAGCCCCACAATCTTTGACAACGAGCAGTACTTC
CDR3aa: CASSPTIFDNEQYF

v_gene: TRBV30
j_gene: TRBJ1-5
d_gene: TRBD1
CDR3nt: TGTGCCTGGAGTTTACGGGGACAGGGGGATCAGCCCCAGCATTTT
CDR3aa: CAWSLRGQGDQPQHF

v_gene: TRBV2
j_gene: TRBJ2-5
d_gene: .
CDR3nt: TGTGCCAGCAGTACGGGGAACCAAGAGACCCAGTACTTC
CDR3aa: CASSTGNQETQYF

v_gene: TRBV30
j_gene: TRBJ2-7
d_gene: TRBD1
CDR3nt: TGTGCCTGGAGTATAGACGGGACAGGCCTTTACGAGCAGTACTTC
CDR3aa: CAWSIDGTGLYEQYF

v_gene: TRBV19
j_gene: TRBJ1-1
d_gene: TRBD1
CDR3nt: TGTGCCAGTAGGCGGTGGACAGGGGGCACAATTGGGGACACTGAAGCTTTCTTT
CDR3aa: CASRRWTGGTIGDTEAFF

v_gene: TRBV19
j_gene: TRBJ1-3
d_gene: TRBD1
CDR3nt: TGTGCCAGTAGTAGAACAGGGGTAATTACAGGAAACACCATATATTTT
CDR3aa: CASSRTGVITGNTIYF

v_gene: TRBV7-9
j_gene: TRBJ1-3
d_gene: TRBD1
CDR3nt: TGTGCCAGCAGGCCTCAGGGGGCGCGCGGAAACACCATATATTTT
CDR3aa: CASRPQGARGNTIYF

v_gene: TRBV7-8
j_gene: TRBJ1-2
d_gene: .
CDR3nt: TGTGCCAGCAGCTACGCCCCCACAACAGAGGGAAACTATGGCTACACCTTC
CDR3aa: CASSYAPTTEGNYGYTF

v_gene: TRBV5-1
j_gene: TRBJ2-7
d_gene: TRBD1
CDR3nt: TGCGCCAGCAGATACTCGGGACAGGGGGTCGGCGAGCAGTACTTC
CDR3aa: CASRYSGQGVGEQYF